This TCR beta chain derives from a study of Graves' ophthalmopathy and Graves' hyperthyroidism. A word on this clonotype: Its target is not known.

In this cohort, patients with other autoimmune diseases, uncontrolled infections, pregnancy or lactation were excluded. Amplification of TCR beta CDR3 regions used RNA transcripts. HTBI primers primed a first-round RT-PCR, and a second-round multiplex PCR followed. TCRdb re-derived calls from the multiplex PCR reads in MiXCR, one entry per CDR3 protein. The sample gives approximately 1.2 million distinct CDR3 sequences, about two fifths of which show up once; roughly 10% is in the top ten. The germline V gene has CDR1 MDHEN and CDR2 SYDVKM. V was shortened by 2 bases and J by 2 bases, with 13 bases between the two germline ends. The CDR3 sequence is 16 residues long. Overall study findings and caveats: Among expanded thyroid clonotypes above 0.001 frequency, most also occurred in blood. Sensitivity reached just under 90% and specificity about 80% for a 13-signature model separating ophthalmopathy from stable hyperthyroidism.

The source is an adult man with Graves' hyperthyroidism. This chain uses TRBV28 with TRBJ1-5; D gene unclear. Input material: peripheral blood or thyroid tissue (not recorded which). CDR3 sequence reads: CASSLAPGDRNQPQHF. The CDR3 DNA is TGTGCCAGCAGTTTAGCCCCCGGGGATCGCAATCAGCCCCAGCATTTT.